Listed below are T cell receptor beta chains from one sample, sequenced in a study of technical replicates of blood from a handful of donors. Assay: immunoSEQ multiplex PCR; the TCRdb copy retains only in-frame clones and omits some. The repertoire holds some 15,000 clones, with approximately 86% as singletons. Sequencing was done on a sample of PBMCs. All receptors come from a human donor in good health. CDR3s include the opening cysteine and the closing phenylalanine or tryptophan. A D gene is named only where the DNA matches it firmly. Expanded clones get a size class; other rows say once, few or many, or leave the size out.

J gene	D gene	clone size	V gene	CDR3 protein	CDR3 DNA
TRBJ2-7	.	.	TRBV4-1	CASSQEHSPWYEQYF	TGCGCCAGCAGCCAAGAGCACAGCCCCTGGTACGAGCAGTACTTC
TRBJ1-5	.	.	TRBV19	CASSLAGYRLSRGNQPQHF	TGTGCCAGTAGTCTCGCAGGGTACAGGTTGTCGAGGGGGAATCAGCCCCAGCATTTT
TRBJ2-1	.	.	TRBV7-9	CASSPRQRSEQFF	TGTGCCAGCAGCCCTAGACAGAGAAGTGAGCAGTTCTTC
TRBJ2-7	.	.	TRBV29-1	CSAGRGQGLEQYF	TGCAGCGCTGGGCGGGGGCAGGGACTGGAGCAGTACTTC
TRBJ2-3	.	once	TRBV23-1	CASLRQGSGESTDTQYF	TGCGCCAGCCTGCGACAGGGCTCGGGGGAAAGCACAGATACGCAGTATTTT
TRBJ1-1	.	once	TRBV18	CASSPLMAGENTEAFF	TGTGCCAGCTCACCATTGATGGCAGGGGAGAACACTGAAGCTTTCTTT
TRBJ1-4	.	.	TRBV5-1	CASSLSGAENYEKLFF	TGCGCCAGCAGCTTGTCGGGTGCGGAGAATTATGAAAAACTGTTTTTT
TRBJ2-5	.	.	TRBV7-2	CASSFTGETQYF	TGTGCCAGCAGCTTCACCGGGGAGACCCAGTACTTC
TRBJ2-3	.	.	TRBV25-1	CASSEGVGDTDTQYF	TGTGCCAGCAGTGAAGGCGTCGGAGACACAGATACGCAGTATTTT
TRBJ2-7	.	.	TRBV2	CASRGLTASNYEQYF	TGTGCCAGCAGGGGTCTTACAGCATCCAACTACGAGCAGTACTTC
TRBJ1-3	.	.	TRBV9	CASSVGAVAGNTIYF	TGTGCCAGCAGCGTAGGGGCAGTGGCTGGAAACACCATATATTTT
TRBJ2-2	TRBD2	.	TRBV28	CASSLQRELGTGELFF	TGTGCCAGCAGTTTACAGCGGGAGCTGGGCACCGGGGAGCTGTTTTTT
TRBJ2-7	.	.	TRBV27	CASRPELVSPYEQYF	TGTGCCAGCAGACCTGAGCTAGTTTCCCCCTACGAGCAGTACTTC
TRBJ2-7	TRBD2	.	TRBV30	CAWSRAAGGPWEQYF	TGTGCCTGGAGTAGGGCGGCGGGAGGGCCTTGGGAGCAGTACTTC
TRBJ2-1	.	.	TRBV30	CAWSVAYEQFF	TGTGCCTGGAGTGTAGCGTATGAGCAGTTCTTC
TRBJ1-3	TRBD1	.	TRBV5-1	CASSLAGQGSTIYF	TGCGCCAGCAGCTTGGCGGGACAGGGCTCCACCATATATTTT
TRBJ1-2	.	.	TRBV7-2	CASSLADPRGGYGYTF	TGTGCCAGCAGCTTAGCGGACCCTCGTGGAGGCTATGGCTACACCTTC
TRBJ1-2	.	.	TRBV20-1	CSARVRGGYTF	TGCAGTGCTAGAGTACGGGGTGGCTACACCTTC
TRBJ2-1	TRBD2	.	TRBV28	CASQTNRDYQNEQFF	TGTGCCAGCCAGACAAACCGGGACTACCAAAATGAGCAGTTCTTC
TRBJ2-3	.	once	TRBV5-1	CASSLASARRTDTQYF	TGCGCCAGCAGCTTAGCGTCCGCAAGAAGGACAGATACGCAGTATTTT
TRBJ2-3	.	once	TRBV19	CASSIGGLPGDTQYF	TGTGCCAGTAGTATAGGGGGACTCCCCGGAGATACGCAGTATTTT
TRBJ1-1	.	.	TRBV5-1	CASSLTQGMNTEAFF	TGCGCCAGCAGCTTGACACAGGGTATGAACACTGAAGCTTTCTTT
TRBJ2-7	.	.	TRBV29-1	CSVAGALSSYEQYF	TGCAGCGTTGCAGGGGCTCTAAGCTCCTACGAGCAGTACTTC
TRBJ1-4	.	.	TRBV7-2	CASSPSRAEKLFF	TGTGCCAGCAGCCCCTCGAGGGCTGAAAAACTGTTTTTT
TRBJ2-5	TRBD1	.	TRBV5-1	CASSTATKTGAGETQYF	TGCGCCAGCAGCACCGCAACAAAAACAGGGGCGGGAGAGACCCAGTACTTC
TRBJ2-7	.	.	TRBV5-6	CASSWGEDRGEQYF	TGTGCCAGCAGCTGGGGGGAGGATCGGGGGGAGCAGTACTTC
TRBJ1-2	TRBD1	.	TRBV19	CASSIGSRGLYGYTF	TGTGCCAGTAGTATAGGCAGCAGGGGGCTGTATGGCTACACCTTC
TRBJ1-4	.	.	TRBV7-9	CASSLSGGEKLFF	TGTGCCAGCAGCTTATCGGGTGGCGAAAAACTGTTTTTT
TRBJ2-7	TRBD2	.	TRBV6-4	CASSDSVGGDEQYF	TGTGCCAGCAGTGACTCGGTCGGGGGGGACGAGCAGTACTTC
TRBJ1-2	TRBD1	.	TRBV9	CASSEGTGVYGYTF	TGTGCCAGCAGCGAGGGGACAGGGGTCTATGGCTACACCTTC
TRBJ1-2	TRBD1	.	TRBV30	CAWSASGGDGYTF	TGTGCCTGGAGTGCTTCAGGGGGTGATGGCTACACCTTC
TRBJ2-7	TRBD1	.	TRBV27	CASSLWTGDSTALSYEQYF	TGTGCCAGCAGTTTATGGACAGGGGATAGTACCGCCCTTTCCTACGAGCAGTACTTC
TRBJ2-3	.	medium-sized	TRBV2	CASSAAETTDTQYF	TGTGCCAGCAGTGCAGCGGAGACCACAGATACGCAGTATTTT
TRBJ2-2	.	.	TRBV5-1	CASSVGQDTGELFF	TGCGCCAGCAGCGTTGGCCAAGACACCGGGGAGCTGTTTTTT
TRBJ2-1	.	.	TRBV9	CASSVTTGEYEQFF	TGTGCCAGCAGCGTTACGACAGGCGAATATGAGCAGTTCTTC
TRBJ1-4	.	.	TRBV7-3	CASSSSGVNEKLFF	TGTGCCAGCAGCTCCTCGGGGGTTAATGAAAAACTGTTTTTT
TRBJ2-1	TRBD2	.	TRBV7-3	CASSPLAGGPWEQFF	TGTGCCAGCAGCCCCTTAGCGGGAGGGCCGTGGGAGCAGTTCTTC
TRBJ2-5	.	.	TRBV2	CASSPRRDSLKETQYF	TGTGCCAGCAGCCCACGGCGGGACTCGCTGAAAGAGACCCAGTACTTC
TRBJ1-4	.	.	TRBV10-2	CASSVWQRPNEKLFF	TGCGCCAGCAGTGTCTGGCAGCGCCCTAATGAAAAACTGTTTTTT
TRBJ2-2	.	.	TRBV7-3	CASSLTGDNTGELFF	TGTGCCAGCAGCCTGACAGGAGATAACACCGGGGAGCTGTTTTTT
TRBJ2-4	.	.	TRBV2	CASSRDGKNIQYF	TGTGCCAGCTCGCGGGACGGGAAAAACATTCAGTACTTC
TRBJ2-5	TRBD1	.	TRBV7-9	CASNVGQGRETQYF	TGTGCCAGCAACGTGGGACAGGGGAGGGAGACCCAGTACTTC
TRBJ2-3	TRBD2	.	TRBV30	CAWSRTSGPRYF	TGTGCCTGGAGTAGGACTAGCGGGCCGAGGTATTTT
TRBJ1-5	TRBD1	.	TRBV30	CAWSALQGASGPQHF	TGTGCCTGGAGTGCTTTACAGGGGGCGTCGGGGCCCCAGCATTTT
TRBJ2-2	.	.	TRBV29-1	CSVEDYGGAGELFF	TGCAGCGTTGAAGATTACGGGGGAGCCGGGGAGCTGTTTTTT
TRBJ1-2	.	.	TRBV19	CASSLQGQTVLYGYTF	TGTGCCAGTAGCCTACAGGGCCAAACCGTACTATATGGCTACACCTTC
TRBJ2-1	TRBD2	once	TRBV19	CASSRAGGPEQFF	TGTGCCAGTAGCCGGGCGGGAGGGCCTGAGCAGTTCTTC
TRBJ2-3	TRBD2	.	TRBV5-1	CASSLTGTSGGHTQYF	TGCGCCAGCAGCTTGACCGGGACTAGCGGGGGCCATACGCAGTATTTT
TRBJ1-5	.	.	TRBV18	CASSAQAGRYSNQPQHF	TGTGCCAGCTCCGCCCAGGCGGGGAGATATAGCAATCAGCCCCAGCATTTT
TRBJ1-1	TRBD1	.	TRBV2	CASSDPPAETGQVLDTEAFF	TGTGCCAGCAGTGACCCCCCTGCCGAGACAGGACAGGTATTGGACACTGAAGCTTTCTTT
TRBJ2-3	.	.	TRBV5-5	CASSLLEYPTDTQYF	TGTGCCAGCAGCTTGCTAGAGTACCCCACAGATACGCAGTATTTT
TRBJ1-2	.	.	TRBV30	CAWSVRLSGEGYTF	TGTGCCTGGAGTGTAAGGTTGTCAGGGGAAGGCTACACCTTC
TRBJ2-7	.	once	TRBV19	CASRKQGSSYEQYF	TGTGCCAGTAGGAAACAGGGCAGCTCCTACGAGCAGTACTTC
TRBJ2-5	TRBD2	.	TRBV5-1	CASSPGGAGETQYF	TGCGCCAGCAGCCCGGGGGGAGCAGGGGAGACCCAGTACTTC
TRBJ1-2	.	once	TRBV28	CASRPGGRVYGYTF	TGTGCCAGCAGGCCGGGGGGGCGAGTCTATGGCTACACCTTC
TRBJ1-1	.	.	TRBV30	CAWSPRGYLGGNTEAFF	TGTGCCTGGAGTCCTCGAGGCTACCTAGGGGGTAACACTGAAGCTTTCTTT
TRBJ2-5	.	.	TRBV30	CAWGRGAQETQYF	TGTGCCTGGGGCCGGGGAGCCCAAGAGACCCAGTACTTC